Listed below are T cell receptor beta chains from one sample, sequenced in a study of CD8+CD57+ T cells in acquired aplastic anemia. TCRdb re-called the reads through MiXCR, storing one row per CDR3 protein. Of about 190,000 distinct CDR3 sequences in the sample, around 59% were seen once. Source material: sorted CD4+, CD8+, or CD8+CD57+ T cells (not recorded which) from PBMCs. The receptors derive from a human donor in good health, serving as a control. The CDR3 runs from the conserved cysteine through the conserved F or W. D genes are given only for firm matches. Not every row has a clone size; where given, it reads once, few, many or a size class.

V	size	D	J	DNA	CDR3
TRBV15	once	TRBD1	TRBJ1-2	TGTGCCACCAGCCCCCGGACAGGTGGCTACACCTTC	CATSPRTGGYTF
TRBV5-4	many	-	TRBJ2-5	TGTGCCAGCAGCTCCTGGGACCACCAGGAGACCCAGTACTTC	CASSSWDHQETQYF
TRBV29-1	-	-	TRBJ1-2	TGCAGCGTTGTAGGGGAGGGTAACTATGGCTACACCTTC	CSVVGEGNYGYTF
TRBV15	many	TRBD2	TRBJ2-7	TGTGCCACCAGCAGCCCTCTAGCGGGGGCGGACTACGAGCAGTACTTC	CATSSPLAGADYEQYF
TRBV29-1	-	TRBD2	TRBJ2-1	TGCAGCGAATCCAGCGGGGGGGCCAATGAGCAGTTCTTC	CSESSGGANEQFF
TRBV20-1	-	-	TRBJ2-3	TGCAGTGCTGCAACCCCCACTTACAATGAGCAGTATTTT	CSAATPTYNEQYF
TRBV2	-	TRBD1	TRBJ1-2	TGTGCCAGCAGTAACGCCGGGACAGGTTTCCGCTATGGCTACACCTTC	CASSNAGTGFRYGYTF
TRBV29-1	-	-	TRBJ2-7	TGCAGCGTTGCTCTCGGGCGCGACTACAATGAGCAGTACTTC	CSVALGRDYNEQYF
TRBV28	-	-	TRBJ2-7	TGTGCCAGCAGTTTATATCCCTCCGACAGGTCCTACGAGCAGTACTTC	CASSLYPSDRSYEQYF
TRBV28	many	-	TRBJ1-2	TGTGCCAGCAGTTTCGAGGTAAATGGCTACACCTTC	CASSFEVNGYTF
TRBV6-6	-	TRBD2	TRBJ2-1	TGTGCCAGCAGTTACTCGGGACTAGCCTCAGATACGCAGTTCTTC	CASSYSGLASDTQFF
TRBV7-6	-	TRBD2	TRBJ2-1	TGTGCTAGCAGCGGGGGGGCGTACAATGAGCAGTTCTTC	CASSGGAYNEQFF
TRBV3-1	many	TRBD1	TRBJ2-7	TGTGCCAGCAGCCCCCCCTCTCCGGGACAGGGGTTAGAGTACTTC	CASSPPSPGQGLEYF
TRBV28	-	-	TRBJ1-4	TGTGCCAGTCTCGGGGGGAATGAAAAACTGTTTTTT	CASLGGNEKLFF
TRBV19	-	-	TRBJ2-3	TGTGCCAGTAGTATAGGCAGGCCAGGGGATACGCAGTATTTT	CASSIGRPGDTQYF
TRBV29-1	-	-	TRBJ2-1	TGCAGCGTTGTACGGCAGGATGGGCAGTTCTTC	CSVVRQDGQFF
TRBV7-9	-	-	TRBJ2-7	TGTGCCAGCAGCCCCTGGGGAATCGGCGGATCCTACGAGCAGTACTTC	CASSPWGIGGSYEQYF
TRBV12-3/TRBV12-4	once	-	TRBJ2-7	TGTGCCAGCAGTTTAGACAGACCCTACGAGCAGTACTTC	CASSLDRPYEQYF
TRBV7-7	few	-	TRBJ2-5	TGTGCCAGCAGCTTACAGTACGAAGAGACCCAGTACTTC	CASSLQYEETQYF
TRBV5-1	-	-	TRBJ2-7	TGCGCCAGCAGCCAAGAGCAGAAATACGAGCAGTACTTC	CASSQEQKYEQYF
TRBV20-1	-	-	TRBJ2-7	TGCAGTGCTAGTATGGGGGGCCGTCTCGAGCAGTACTTC	CSASMGGRLEQYF
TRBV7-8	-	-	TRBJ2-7	TGTGCCAGCAGCTTAGCGCAACCGCCGCGCGGGCAGCAGTACTTC	CASSLAQPPRGQQYF
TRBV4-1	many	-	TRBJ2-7	TGCGCCAGCAGCCAAGCAACGGTAGCCTACGAGCAGTACTTC	CASSQATVAYEQYF